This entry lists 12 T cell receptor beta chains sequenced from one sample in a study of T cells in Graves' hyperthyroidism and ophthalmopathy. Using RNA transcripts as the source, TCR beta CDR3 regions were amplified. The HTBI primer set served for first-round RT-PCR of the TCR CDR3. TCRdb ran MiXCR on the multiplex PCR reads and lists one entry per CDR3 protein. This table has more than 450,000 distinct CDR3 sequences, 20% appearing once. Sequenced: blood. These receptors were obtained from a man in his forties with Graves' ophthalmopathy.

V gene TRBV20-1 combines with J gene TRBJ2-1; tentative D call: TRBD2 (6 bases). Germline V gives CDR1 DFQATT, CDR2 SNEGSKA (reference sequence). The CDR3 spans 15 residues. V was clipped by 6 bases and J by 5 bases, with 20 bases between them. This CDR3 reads CSAVGGTGVHNEQFF. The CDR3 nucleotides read TGCAGTGCCGTAGGAGGGACCGGAGTCCACAATGAGCAGTTCTTC.

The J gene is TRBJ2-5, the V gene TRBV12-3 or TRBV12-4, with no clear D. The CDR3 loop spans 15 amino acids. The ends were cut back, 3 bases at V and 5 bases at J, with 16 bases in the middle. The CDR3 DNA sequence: TGTGCCAGCAGTTTCGCCGCGTTAGTTGTGGAGACCCAGTACTTC. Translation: CASSFAALVVETQYF.

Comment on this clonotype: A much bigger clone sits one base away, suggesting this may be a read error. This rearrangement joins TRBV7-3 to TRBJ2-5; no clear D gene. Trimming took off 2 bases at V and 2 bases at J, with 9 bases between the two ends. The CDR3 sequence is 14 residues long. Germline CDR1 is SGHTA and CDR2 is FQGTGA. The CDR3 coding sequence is TGTGCCAGCAGCTTATGGTGGCAGCAAGAGACCCAGTACTTC. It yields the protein CASSLWWQQETQYF.

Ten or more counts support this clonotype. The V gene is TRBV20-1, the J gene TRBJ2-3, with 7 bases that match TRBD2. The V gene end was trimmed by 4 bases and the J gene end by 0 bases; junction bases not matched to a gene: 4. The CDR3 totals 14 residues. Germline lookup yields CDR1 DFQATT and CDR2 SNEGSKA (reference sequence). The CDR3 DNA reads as TGCAGTGCTAAGCGGGATACTAGCACAGATACGCAGTATTTT. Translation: CSAKRDTSTDTQYF.

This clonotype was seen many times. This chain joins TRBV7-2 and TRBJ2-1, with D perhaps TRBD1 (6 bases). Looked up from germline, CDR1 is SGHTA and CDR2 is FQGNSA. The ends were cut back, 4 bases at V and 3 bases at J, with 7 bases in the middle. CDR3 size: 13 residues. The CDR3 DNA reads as TGTGCCAGCAGCTGGGACAACTACAATGAGCAGTTCTTC. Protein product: CASSWDNYNEQFF.

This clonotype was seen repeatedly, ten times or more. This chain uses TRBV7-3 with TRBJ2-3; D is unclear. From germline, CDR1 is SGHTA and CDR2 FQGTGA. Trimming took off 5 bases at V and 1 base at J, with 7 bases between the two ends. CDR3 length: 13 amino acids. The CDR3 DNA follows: TGTGCCAGCAGCCCTAGGGGCACAGATACGCAGTATTTT. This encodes CASSPRGTDTQYF.

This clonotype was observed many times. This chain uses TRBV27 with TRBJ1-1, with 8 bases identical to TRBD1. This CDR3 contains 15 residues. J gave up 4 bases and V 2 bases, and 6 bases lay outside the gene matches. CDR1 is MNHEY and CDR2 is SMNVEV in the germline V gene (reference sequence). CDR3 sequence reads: CASSLKAGGVTEAFF. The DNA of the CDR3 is TGTGCCAGCAGTTTAAAGGCAGGGGGCGTCACTGAAGCTTTCTTT.

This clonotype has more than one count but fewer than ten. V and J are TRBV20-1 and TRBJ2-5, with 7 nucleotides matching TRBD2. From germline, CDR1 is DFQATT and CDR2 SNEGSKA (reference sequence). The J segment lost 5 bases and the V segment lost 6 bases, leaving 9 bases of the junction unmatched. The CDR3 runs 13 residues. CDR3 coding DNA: TGCAGTGCCCTCCCCGGGGGGAAGGAGACCCAGTACTTC. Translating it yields CSALPGGKETQYF.

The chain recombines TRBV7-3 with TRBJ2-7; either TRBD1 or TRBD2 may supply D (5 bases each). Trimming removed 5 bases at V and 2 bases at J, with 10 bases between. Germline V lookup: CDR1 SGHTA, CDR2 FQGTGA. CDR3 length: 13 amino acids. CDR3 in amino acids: CASSPGPAYEQYF. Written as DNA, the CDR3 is TGTGCCAGCAGCCCGGGGCCCGCCTACGAGCAGTACTTC.

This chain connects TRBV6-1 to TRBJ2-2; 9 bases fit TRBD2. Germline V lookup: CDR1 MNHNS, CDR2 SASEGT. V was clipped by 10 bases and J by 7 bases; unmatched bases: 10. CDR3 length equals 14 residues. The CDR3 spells CATGRGGSSGELFF. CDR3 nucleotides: TGTGCCACCGGGCGGGGGGGGAGTAGCGGGGAGCTGTTTTTT.

The CDR3 region has the DNA TGTGCCAGCAGCCCCGGACTAGCGGGGGTCTATGAGCAGTTCTTC. It is translated as CASSPGLAGVYEQFF. The chain employs TRBV7-3 and TRBJ2-1; 13 bases align to TRBD2. Germline loops: CDR1 SGHTA, CDR2 FQGTGA. The junction had 6 bases not matched to a gene; V was cut back by 5 bases and J by 8 bases. The CDR3 loop spans 15 amino acids.

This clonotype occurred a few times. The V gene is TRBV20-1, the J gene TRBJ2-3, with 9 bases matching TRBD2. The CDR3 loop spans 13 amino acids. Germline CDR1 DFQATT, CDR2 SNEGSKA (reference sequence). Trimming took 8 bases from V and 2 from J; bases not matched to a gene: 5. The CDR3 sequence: CSLAGSLTDTQYF. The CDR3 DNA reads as TGCAGTCTAGCGGGGTCTCTCACAGATACGCAGTATTTT.